Described below is a single T cell receptor beta chain sequence and its context. Its target is not known. Whether given at about 4 or about 12 weeks, second doses were pooled. This sample is part of a study of T cell responses to AZD1222 COVID-19 vaccine. Libraries were prepared by immunoSEQ multiplex PCR; TCRdb keeps only in-frame clonotypes and omits some of them. The sample lists fewer than 110,000 clones; 87% were seen once. Trimming removed 2 bases from V and 2 bases from J, with 10 bases in between. The CDR3 contains 15 residues. Germline V lookup: CDR1 MGHRA, CDR2 YSYEKL. Whole-study results and caveats: Distributed over spike, vaccine-associated CD4 TCRs predominated at 160-218 and 743-854. Reports say nearly half of spike-specific TCRs go after unmutated variant regions. Researchers took repertoire samples only after the peak T cell response had come.

The sample was peripheral blood, taken 28 days after the second AZD1222 dose. The chain links TRBV4-1 to TRBJ1-3; D is unresolved. The clonotype originates from an adult who received the AZD1222 COVID-19 vaccine. The CDR3 sequence: CASSQIWATGNTIYF. As DNA, the CDR3 is TGCGCCAGCAGCCAAATCTGGGCGACTGGAAACACCATATATTTT.